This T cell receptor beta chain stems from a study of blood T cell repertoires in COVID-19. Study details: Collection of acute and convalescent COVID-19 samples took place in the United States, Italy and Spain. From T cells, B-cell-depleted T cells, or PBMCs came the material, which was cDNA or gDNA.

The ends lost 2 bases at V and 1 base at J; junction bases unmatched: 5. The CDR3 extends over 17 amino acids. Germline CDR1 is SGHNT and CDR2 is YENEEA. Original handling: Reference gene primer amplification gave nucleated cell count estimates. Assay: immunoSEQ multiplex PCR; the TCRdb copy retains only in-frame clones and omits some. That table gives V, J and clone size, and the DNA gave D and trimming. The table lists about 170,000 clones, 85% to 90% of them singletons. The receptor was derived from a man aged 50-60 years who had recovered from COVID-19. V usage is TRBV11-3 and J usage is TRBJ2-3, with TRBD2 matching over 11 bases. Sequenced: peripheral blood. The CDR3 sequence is CASSLMALAGGTDTQYF. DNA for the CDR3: TGTGCCAGCAGCTTAATGGCACTAGCGGGGGGCACAGATACGCAGTATTTT.